The entry below describes one TCR beta chain. Its antigen is currently unknown. This sample was taken from a study of response to subunit inactivated influenza vaccine. Germline values: CDR1 SGHRS, CDR2 YFSETQ. The CDR3 has 15 residues. Trimming left V 0 bases short and J 8 bases short, with 12 bases between. Overall study findings and caveats: The authors suggested that few new T cells are recruited per seasonal influenza vaccination.

TCRdb re-called the RT-PCR reads with MiXCR, one entry per CDR3 protein. The sample shows about 800,000 distinct CDR3 sequences, around 20% of them seen only once. This sequence was found in a man in his fifties who received an inactivated influenza vaccine. The chain couples TRBV5-1 to TRBJ1-6; D is unresolved. This specimen consisted of PBMCs from blood, obtained about 5 days after vaccination. CDR3 sequence reads: CASSLVSLRDSPLHF. DNA for the CDR3: TGCGCCAGCAGCTTGGTTTCTCTACGGGATTCACCCCTCCACTTT.